This T cell receptor (beta chain) originates from a study of memory CD4+ T cells and cytomegalovirus serostatus. Single viable CD3+CD4+CD8-CD45RO+ cells were sorted as the memory CD4+ T cells. This clone has just one count. Profiled with immunoSEQ multiplex PCR; TCRdb holds only in-frame clones, not every one. The sample gives roughly 64,000 clones, around 77% of which show up once; 0.88% is in the top ten. CDR3 length equals 13 residues. V was pared by 0 bases and J by 8 bases, with 11 bases between. Germline values: CDR1 SGHRS, CDR2 YFSETQ. Sequenced: memory CD4+ T cells from blood. The J gene is TRBJ1-1, the V gene TRBV5-1; D may be TRBD1 (5 bases). The clonotype comes from an adult in good health and CMV-seronegative. The CDR3 sequence is CASSLVGTGEAFF. DNA of the CDR3: TGCGCCAGCAGCTTGGTAGGGACTGGCGAAGCTTTCTTT.